The sequence of this TCR beta chain was determined in a study of T cell responses to AZD1222 COVID-19 vaccine. General study results and limits: Repertoires in all cases were sampled only once the peak T cell response had passed. Among AZD1222 vaccinees, only six or seven were seropositive at baseline. Donors were mostly white British, more females; clonal diversity possibly underestimated. Dominant CD4 TCR responses targeted spike regions 160-218 and 743-854.

As for this clone: What it binds is not known.

The CDR3 is 14 residues long. Looked up from germline, CDR1 is WNHNN and CDR2 is SYGVQD (reference sequence). V was clipped by 3 bases and J by 5 bases; unmatched bases: 6. Libraries were prepared by immunoSEQ multiplex PCR; TCRdb keeps only in-frame clonotypes and omits some of them. Of fewer than 110,000 clones in the sample, 70% to 90% were seen once. The clonotype was recovered from an adult who received the AZD1222 COVID-19 vaccine. Sequencing used peripheral blood, obtained 28 days after the second AZD1222 dose. J is TRBJ2-7 and V is TRBV10-1, with TRBD1 matching over 8 bases. The CDR3 loop reads CASSDRDRYNEQYF. The CDR3 DNA follows: TGCGCCAGCAGTGACAGGGACAGGTATAACGAGCAGTACTTC.